These T cell receptor beta chains were read from a single sample in a study of monozygotic twins with inflammatory bowel disease. TCRdb derives one entry per CDR3 protein from the 5' RACE reads, leaving out DNA. The sample yields fewer than 550,000 distinct CDR3 sequences, of which the top ten take up approximately 2.3%. The specimen sequenced was blood. The receptors shown here come from a human donor with ulcerative colitis or Crohn's disease, or a healthy co-twin of an affected twin (not recorded which). CDR3s include the opening cysteine and the closing phenylalanine or tryptophan.

CDR3,J,V
CSAWDTLAKNIQYF,TRBJ2-4,TRBV20-1
CASSVVGEIQYF,TRBJ2-5,TRBV9
CATSDGLGTGPGNTIYF,TRBJ1-3,TRBV24-1
CSASRRGLENEQFF,TRBJ2-1,TRBV20-1
CASSLRGGVSGETQYF,TRBJ2-5,TRBV7-7
CSASRRALAKNIQYF,TRBJ2-4,TRBV20-1
CASARRERWGTSNEKLFF,TRBJ1-4,TRBV27
CASRSVGGGGNTIYF,TRBJ1-3,TRBV5-1
CASSESSGGFTDTQYF,TRBJ2-3,TRBV6-1
CASSQDRLNEQYF,TRBJ2-7,TRBV14
CASSAGTGWSYEQYF,TRBJ2-7,TRBV7-2
CSARDSGGIINEQFF,TRBJ2-1,TRBV20-1
CASLERGISYNEQFF,TRBJ2-1,TRBV6-2/TRBV6-3
CASSPDQQGFSYGYTF,TRBJ1-2,TRBV7-9
CASSIRQGNTEAFF,TRBJ1-1,TRBV7-2
CASSITGGKDYEQYF,TRBJ2-7,TRBV28
CASTPGLAGVLFQETQYF,TRBJ2-5,TRBV12-3/TRBV12-4
CAISMRTGNQPQHF,TRBJ1-5,TRBV10-3
CASSQGNEVFPYTF,TRBJ1-2,TRBV3-1
CASSLGQDRETQYF,TRBJ2-5,TRBV12-3/TRBV12-4
CASSRGQKNYNSPLHF,TRBJ1-6,TRBV6-1
CASSPGGPLHF,TRBJ1-5,TRBV12-3/TRBV12-4
CASSLVGNRGTGELFF,TRBJ2-2,TRBV12-3/TRBV12-4
CASSFTGINSPLHF,TRBJ1-6,TRBV12-3/TRBV12-4
CASSATSGTIHEQFF,TRBJ2-1,TRBV9
CASSPRDGGLYEQYF,TRBJ2-7,TRBV5-1
CASSYRSEFSEAFF,TRBJ1-1,TRBV6-6
CASSLEAGYHNEQFF,TRBJ2-1,TRBV5-1
CASSYQAGSYNEQFF,TRBJ2-1,TRBV7-8
CAWSVRRAAGQPQHF,TRBJ1-5,TRBV30